These T cell receptor beta chains were read from a single sample in a study of Graves' ophthalmopathy and Graves' hyperthyroidism. TCRdb re-called the multiplex PCR reads with MiXCR, one entry per CDR3 protein. The sample has 350,000 to 450,000 distinct CDR3 sequences, around 20% seen once. Sequenced: peripheral blood. The receptor source for this set is a woman aged 18-29 years with Graves' ophthalmopathy. The CDR3 runs from the conserved cysteine through the conserved F or W. A D gene is named only where the DNA matches it firmly. Clone size is not always given. Where it is, it says once, few, many or a class for expanded clones.

d_call: NA
clone_size: many
v_call: TRBV6-2/TRBV6-3
j_call: TRBJ2-7
cdr3_nt: TGTGCCAGCAGTTTACCCCCCTACGAGCAGTACTTC
cdr3_aa: CASSLPPYEQYF

d_call: TRBD1
clone_size: many
v_call: TRBV9
j_call: TRBJ2-7
cdr3_nt: TGTGCCAGCAGCGCCCGACAGGGGGCTTCCTACGAGCAGTACTTC
cdr3_aa: CASSARQGASYEQYF

d_call: NA
clone_size: many
v_call: TRBV19
j_call: TRBJ2-2
cdr3_nt: TGTGCCAGTAGTAATAGCGAGGCCGGGGAGCTGTTTTTT
cdr3_aa: CASSNSEAGELFF

d_call: NA
clone_size: many
v_call: TRBV7-9
j_call: TRBJ2-7
cdr3_nt: TGTGCGGCCATCGGGGGTGGCGAGCAGTACTTC
cdr3_aa: CAAIGGGEQYF

d_call: NA
clone_size: NA
v_call: TRBV6-2/TRBV6-3
j_call: TRBJ2-7
cdr3_nt: TGTGCCAGCGCTTGGAACTCCTACGAGCAGTACTTC
cdr3_aa: CASAWNSYEQYF

d_call: TRBD1
clone_size: many
v_call: TRBV7-9
j_call: TRBJ1-5
cdr3_nt: TGTGCCAGCAGCGGACAGGGGGAGAGGGCCCAGCATTTT
cdr3_aa: CASSGQGERAQHF

d_call: NA
clone_size: NA
v_call: TRBV6-2/TRBV6-3
j_call: TRBJ2-5
cdr3_nt: TGTGCCAGCAGTTACGACGCCAGGGCAGGGATACAAGAGACCCAGTACTTC
cdr3_aa: CASSYDARAGIQETQYF

d_call: NA
clone_size: NA
v_call: TRBV30
j_call: TRBJ1-6
cdr3_nt: TGTGCCTGGAGGACTCCGAATTCACCCCTCCACTTT
cdr3_aa: CAWRTPNSPLHF

d_call: NA
clone_size: NA
v_call: TRBV24-1
j_call: TRBJ2-2
cdr3_nt: TGTGCCACCGTCGGCAGTGCGAACACCGGGGAGCTGTTTTTT
cdr3_aa: CATVGSANTGELFF

d_call: NA
clone_size: once
v_call: TRBV28
j_call: TRBJ2-5
cdr3_nt: TGTGCCAGCAGTTTAGGGTGGTCGCTCGGGACCCCGGGAGAGGATCAAGAGACCCAGTACTTC
cdr3_aa: CASSLGWSLGTPGEDQETQYF

d_call: NA
clone_size: many
v_call: TRBV10-2
j_call: TRBJ2-7
cdr3_nt: TGCGCCACTTCTGTGGACAGTCCCTCCTACGAGCAGTACTTC
cdr3_aa: CATSVDSPSYEQYF

d_call: NA
clone_size: many
v_call: TRBV28
j_call: TRBJ1-5
cdr3_nt: TGTGCCAGCAGTTTATCCGAGGTTTATAGCAATCAGCCCCAGCATTTT
cdr3_aa: CASSLSEVYSNQPQHF

d_call: TRBD1
clone_size: many
v_call: TRBV2
j_call: TRBJ2-7
cdr3_nt: TGTGCCAGCAGGTCAGGGGGCCACGAGCAGTACTTC
cdr3_aa: CASRSGGHEQYF

d_call: NA
clone_size: many
v_call: TRBV15
j_call: TRBJ1-1
cdr3_nt: TGTGCCACCAGCAGAATTCCGAGGAACACTGAAGCTTTCTTT
cdr3_aa: CATSRIPRNTEAFF

d_call: NA
clone_size: many
v_call: TRBV5-5
j_call: TRBJ2-7
cdr3_nt: TGTGCCAGCAGAAGGGACATTCTCTCCGAGCAGTACTTC
cdr3_aa: CASRRDILSEQYF

d_call: TRBD1
clone_size: NA
v_call: TRBV28
j_call: TRBJ1-2
cdr3_nt: TGTGCCAGCAGTCCGCGGACAGGGGGGGGTGGCTACACCTTC
cdr3_aa: CASSPRTGGGGYTF

d_call: TRBD1
clone_size: many
v_call: TRBV28
j_call: TRBJ2-7
cdr3_nt: TGTGCCAGCAGTTGGGGACAGGACTACGAGCAGTACTTC
cdr3_aa: CASSWGQDYEQYF

d_call: TRBD1
clone_size: many
v_call: TRBV20-1
j_call: TRBJ2-2
cdr3_nt: TGCAGTGCTAGAGATGGTCATAGGACAGGGGCGGGCACCGGGGAGCTGTTTTTT
cdr3_aa: CSARDGHRTGAGTGELFF

d_call: NA
clone_size: many
v_call: TRBV4-2
j_call: TRBJ1-5
cdr3_nt: TGTGCCAGCAGCCCTGGCCCGGCGGGTATAATGGGCAATCAGCCCCAGCATTTT
cdr3_aa: CASSPGPAGIMGNQPQHF

d_call: NA
clone_size: many
v_call: TRBV4-2
j_call: TRBJ2-4
cdr3_nt: TGTGCCAGCAGCCGTGACTCATCAAATATAGCCAAAAACATTCAGTACTTC
cdr3_aa: CASSRDSSNIAKNIQYF

d_call: NA
clone_size: few
v_call: TRBV19
j_call: TRBJ2-5
cdr3_nt: TGTGCCAGTAGTATCGGGAGTGGGTCTGAGACCCAGTACTTC
cdr3_aa: CASSIGSGSETQYF

d_call: TRBD1
clone_size: once
v_call: TRBV7-6
j_call: TRBJ1-5
cdr3_nt: TGTGCCAGCAGCCTTACTCCTCGGGACAGGGGACAGCCCCAGCATTTT
cdr3_aa: CASSLTPRDRGQPQHF

d_call: NA
clone_size: many
v_call: TRBV6-1
j_call: TRBJ1-1
cdr3_nt: TGTGCCAGCAGCCCCCGGGTGGGCTTGAACACTGAAGCTTTCTTT
cdr3_aa: CASSPRVGLNTEAFF

d_call: NA
clone_size: NA
v_call: TRBV5-1
j_call: TRBJ2-7
cdr3_nt: TGCGCCAGCAGCTTTAGAGGGCGCAGCGAGCAGTACTTC
cdr3_aa: CASSFRGRSEQYF

d_call: NA
clone_size: many
v_call: TRBV7-3
j_call: TRBJ1-1
cdr3_nt: TGTGCCAGCGCCTACGGAGCGAACACTGAAGCTTTCTTT
cdr3_aa: CASAYGANTEAFF

d_call: NA
clone_size: many
v_call: TRBV4-1
j_call: TRBJ1-1
cdr3_nt: TGCGCCAGCAGGCAAGTTGCCTTGGCTGACACTGAAGCTTTCTTT
cdr3_aa: CASRQVALADTEAFF

d_call: NA
clone_size: NA
v_call: TRBV28
j_call: TRBJ1-2
cdr3_nt: TGTGCCAGCAGCCATAGGGGGGTACCCTATTATGGCTACACCTTC
cdr3_aa: CASSHRGVPYYGYTF

d_call: NA
clone_size: NA
v_call: TRBV6-5
j_call: TRBJ1-1
cdr3_nt: TGTGCCAGCAGTTACGGTGGGGAAACTCGAGGTGCTTTCTTT
cdr3_aa: CASSYGGETRGAFF

d_call: NA
clone_size: many
v_call: TRBV7-8
j_call: TRBJ1-6
cdr3_nt: TGTGCCAGCAGCCAGGCCAGGGGAAATTCACCCCTCCACTTT
cdr3_aa: CASSQARGNSPLHF

d_call: TRBD1
clone_size: many
v_call: TRBV7-2
j_call: TRBJ1-2
cdr3_nt: TGTGCCAGCAGCTTAAAGGGGACAGGCCTTAATGGCTACACCTTC
cdr3_aa: CASSLKGTGLNGYTF

d_call: NA
clone_size: many
v_call: TRBV19
j_call: TRBJ2-2
cdr3_nt: TGTGCCAGTACTAAAGTGCCCGGGGAGCTGGTTTTT
cdr3_aa: CASTKVPGELVF

d_call: NA
clone_size: many
v_call: TRBV12-3/TRBV12-4
j_call: TRBJ1-2
cdr3_nt: TGTGCCAGCAGCTTGCCGGGACAAAAGAATGGCTACACCTTC
cdr3_aa: CASSLPGQKNGYTF

d_call: NA
clone_size: many
v_call: TRBV4-2
j_call: TRBJ2-5
cdr3_nt: TGTGCCAGCAGCCAAGCGGGAGACGTTGAGACCCAGTACTTC
cdr3_aa: CASSQAGDVETQYF